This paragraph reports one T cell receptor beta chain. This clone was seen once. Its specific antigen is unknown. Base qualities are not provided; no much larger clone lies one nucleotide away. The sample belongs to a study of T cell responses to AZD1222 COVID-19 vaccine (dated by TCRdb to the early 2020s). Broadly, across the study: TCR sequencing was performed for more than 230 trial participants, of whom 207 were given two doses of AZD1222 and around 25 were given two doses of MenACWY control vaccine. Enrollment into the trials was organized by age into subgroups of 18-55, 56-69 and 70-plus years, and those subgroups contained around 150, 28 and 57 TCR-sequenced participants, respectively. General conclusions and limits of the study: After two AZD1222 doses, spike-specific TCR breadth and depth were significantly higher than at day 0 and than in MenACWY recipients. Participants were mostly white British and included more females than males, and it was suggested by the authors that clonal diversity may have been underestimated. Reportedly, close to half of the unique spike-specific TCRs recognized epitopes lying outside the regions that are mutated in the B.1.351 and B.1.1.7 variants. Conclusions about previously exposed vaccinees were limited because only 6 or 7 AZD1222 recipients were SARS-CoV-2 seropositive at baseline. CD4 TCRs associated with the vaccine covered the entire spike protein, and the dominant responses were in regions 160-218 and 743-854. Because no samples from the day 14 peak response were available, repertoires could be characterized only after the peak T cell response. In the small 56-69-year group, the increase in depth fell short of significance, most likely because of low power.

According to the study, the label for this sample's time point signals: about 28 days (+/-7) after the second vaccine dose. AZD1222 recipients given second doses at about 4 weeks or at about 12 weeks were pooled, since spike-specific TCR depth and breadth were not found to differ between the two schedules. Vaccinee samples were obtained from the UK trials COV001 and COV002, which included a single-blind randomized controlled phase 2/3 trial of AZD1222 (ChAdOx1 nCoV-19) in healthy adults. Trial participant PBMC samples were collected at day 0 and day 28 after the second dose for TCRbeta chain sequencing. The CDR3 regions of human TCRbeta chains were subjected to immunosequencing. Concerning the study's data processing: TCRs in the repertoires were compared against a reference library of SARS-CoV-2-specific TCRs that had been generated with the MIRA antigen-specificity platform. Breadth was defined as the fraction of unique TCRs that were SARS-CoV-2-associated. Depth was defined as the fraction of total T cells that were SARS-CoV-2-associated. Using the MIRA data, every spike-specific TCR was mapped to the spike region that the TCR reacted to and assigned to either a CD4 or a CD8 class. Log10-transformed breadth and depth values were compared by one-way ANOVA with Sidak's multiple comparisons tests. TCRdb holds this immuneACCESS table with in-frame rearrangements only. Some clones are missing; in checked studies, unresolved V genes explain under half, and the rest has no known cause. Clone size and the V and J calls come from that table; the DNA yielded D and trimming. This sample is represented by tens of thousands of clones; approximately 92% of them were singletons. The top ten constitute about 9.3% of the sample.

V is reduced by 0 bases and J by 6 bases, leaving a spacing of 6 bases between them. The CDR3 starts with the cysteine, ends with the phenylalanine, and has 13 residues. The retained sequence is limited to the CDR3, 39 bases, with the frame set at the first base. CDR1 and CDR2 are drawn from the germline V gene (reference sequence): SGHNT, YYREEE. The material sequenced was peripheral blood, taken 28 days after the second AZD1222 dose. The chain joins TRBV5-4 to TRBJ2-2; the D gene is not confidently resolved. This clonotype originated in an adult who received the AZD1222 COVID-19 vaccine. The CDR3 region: CASSLGQSGELFF. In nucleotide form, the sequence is TGTGCCAGCAGCTTGGGGCAGTCCGGGGAGCTGTTTTTT.